The T cell receptor (beta chain) under discussion was sequenced for a study of shared clonotypes between healthy human individuals. The table came from immunoSEQ multiplex PCR; TCRdb's copy has only in-frame clones and leaves some out. The sample lists approximately 1.1 million clones, approximately 80% occurring once. This clone was observed a few times. Material for sequencing was memory CD4+ T cells from PBMCs. Specified subset: CD45RA-negative fraction. The TCR comes from a man in his late teens or twenties in good health. Some clones in this sample may be carry-over from other donors' samples.

The CDR3 DNA is TGTGCCAGCAGTCCCCCCGGACAGTCTGAAGCTTTCTTT. It codes for CASSPPGQSEAFF. The chain joins TRBV6-5 to TRBJ1-1; TRBD1 might be the D (6 bases). The CDR3 contains 13 residues. Germline CDR1 and CDR2: MNHEY and SVGAGI. V lost 5 bases and J 6 bases, leaving 13 bases between the germline ends.